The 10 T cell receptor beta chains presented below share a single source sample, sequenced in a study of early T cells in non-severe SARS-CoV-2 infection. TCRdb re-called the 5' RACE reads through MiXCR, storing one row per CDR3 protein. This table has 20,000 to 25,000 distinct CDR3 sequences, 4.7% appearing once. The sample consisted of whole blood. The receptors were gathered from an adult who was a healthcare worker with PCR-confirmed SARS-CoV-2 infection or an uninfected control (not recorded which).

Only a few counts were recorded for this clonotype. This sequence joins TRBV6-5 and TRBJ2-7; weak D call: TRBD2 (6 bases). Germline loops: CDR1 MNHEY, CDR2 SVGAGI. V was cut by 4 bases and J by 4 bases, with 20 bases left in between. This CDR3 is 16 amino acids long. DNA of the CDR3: TGTGCCAGCAGTTCCACCGGGGGACGTTTGCGTTACGAGCAGTACTTC. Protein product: CASSSTGGRLRYEQYF.

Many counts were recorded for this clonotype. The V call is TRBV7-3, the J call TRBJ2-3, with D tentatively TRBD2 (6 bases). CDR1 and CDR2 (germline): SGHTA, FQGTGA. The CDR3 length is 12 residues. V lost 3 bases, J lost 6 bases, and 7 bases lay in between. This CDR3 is CASSFAGDTQYF. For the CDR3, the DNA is TGTGCCAGCAGCTTCGCGGGGGATACGCAGTATTTT.

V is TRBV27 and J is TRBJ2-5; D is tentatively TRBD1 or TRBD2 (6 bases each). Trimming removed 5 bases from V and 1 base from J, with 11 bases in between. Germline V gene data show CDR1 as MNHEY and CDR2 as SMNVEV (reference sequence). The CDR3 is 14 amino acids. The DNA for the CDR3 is TGTGCCAGCAGTGTTTGGGGGGCCCAAGAGACCCAGTACTTC. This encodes CASSVWGAQETQYF.

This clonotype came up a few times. CDR3: CASSRGTGGIYNSPLHF. The CDR3 DNA reads as TGCGCCAGCAGCCGTGGGACAGGGGGAATCTATAATTCACCCCTCCACTTT. The rearrangement links TRBV5-1 to TRBJ1-6; TRBD1 agrees at 11 bases. Germline V gene sequence: CDR1 SGHRS, CDR2 YFSETQ. The CDR3 totals 17 residues. V was pared by 4 bases and J by 3 bases, with 6 bases of the junction left unmatched.

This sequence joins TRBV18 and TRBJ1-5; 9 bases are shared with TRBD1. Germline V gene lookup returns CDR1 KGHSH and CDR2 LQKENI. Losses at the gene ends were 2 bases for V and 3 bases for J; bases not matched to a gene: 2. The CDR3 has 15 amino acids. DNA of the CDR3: TGTGCCAGCTCACCAGGGACAGGGAACAATCAGCCCCAGCATTTT. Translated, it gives CASSPGTGNNQPQHF. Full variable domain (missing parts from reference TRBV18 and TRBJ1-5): NAGVMQNPRHLVRRRGQEARLRCSPMKGHSHVYWYRQLPEEGLKFMVYLQKENIIDESGMPKERFSAEFPKEGPSILRIQQVVRGDSAAYFCASSPGTGNNQPQHFGDGTRLSIL.

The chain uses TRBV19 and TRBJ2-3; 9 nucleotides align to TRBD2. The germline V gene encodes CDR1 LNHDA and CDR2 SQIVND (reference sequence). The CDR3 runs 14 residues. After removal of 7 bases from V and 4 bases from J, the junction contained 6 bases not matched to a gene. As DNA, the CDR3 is TGTGCCAGTACCGTTCGACTAGCGGCAGATACGCAGTATTTT. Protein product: CASTVRLAADTQYF.

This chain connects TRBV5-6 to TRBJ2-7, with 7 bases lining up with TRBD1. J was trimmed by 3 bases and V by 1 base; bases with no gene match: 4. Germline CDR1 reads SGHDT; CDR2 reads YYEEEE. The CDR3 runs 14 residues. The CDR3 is CASSLRGRFYEQYF. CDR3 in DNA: TGTGCCAGCAGCTTGAGGGGGCGCTTCTACGAGCAGTACTTC.

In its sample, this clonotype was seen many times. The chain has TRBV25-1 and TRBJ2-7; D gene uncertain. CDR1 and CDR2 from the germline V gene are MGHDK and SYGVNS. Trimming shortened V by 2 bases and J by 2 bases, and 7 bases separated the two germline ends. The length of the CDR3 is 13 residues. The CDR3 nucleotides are TGTGCCAGCAGTGAACATGGCACCTACGAGCAGTACTTC. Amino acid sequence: CASSEHGTYEQYF.

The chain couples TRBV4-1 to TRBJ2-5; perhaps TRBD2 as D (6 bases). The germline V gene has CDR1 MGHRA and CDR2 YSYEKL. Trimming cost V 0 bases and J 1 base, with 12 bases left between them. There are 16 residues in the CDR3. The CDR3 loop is CASSQDSAGPQETQYF. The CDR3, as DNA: TGCGCCAGCAGCCAAGATTCGGCGGGGCCCCAAGAGACCCAGTACTTC.

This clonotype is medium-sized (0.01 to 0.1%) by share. The CDR3 DNA is TGTGCCAGCCAGACAGCACTAGCGGGGGAGCAGTTCTTC. It yields the protein CASQTALAGEQFF. The rearrangement joins TRBV2 to TRBJ2-1; TRBD2 matches 10 bases. The CDR3 extends over 13 amino acids. Trimming cost V 8 bases and J 10 bases; bases outside gene matches: 8. CDR1 is SNHLY and CDR2 is FYNNEI in the germline V gene.